This record looks at one T cell receptor (beta chain) sequence and its context. What it recognizes is unknown. The ends were cut back, 2 bases at V and 2 bases at J, with 9 bases in the middle. CDR3 length: 14 amino acids. The germline V gene encodes CDR1 SGHRS and CDR2 YFSETQ. The sample comes from a study of T cell responses to AZD1222 COVID-19 vaccine. Findings and caveats of the study: Donors skewed white British and female; clonal diversity was possibly underestimated. Rises in breadth and depth of Spike-specific TCRs came after two AZD1222 doses.

TCRdb's copy holds only in-frame clones and misses some; the assay was immunoSEQ multiplex PCR. The table has 82,000 or so clones, approximately 91% seen once; the top ten hold 5.2%. The chain carries TRBV5-1 and TRBJ2-3; D remains unclear. The TCR originated in an adult in good health. The sample here was peripheral blood, taken on day 0 of AZD1222 vaccination. The CDR3 reads CASSFRSNTDTQYF. Here the CDR3 DNA reads TGCGCCAGCAGCTTTCGCAGTAACACAGATACGCAGTATTTT.